The rows below give T cell receptor beta chains drawn from one sample of a study of blood T cell repertoires in COVID-19. Generated by immunoSEQ multiplex PCR, the TCRdb table keeps only in-frame clones and is missing some. The sample holds 270,000 or so clones, approximately 84% seen once. Sequenced sample: peripheral blood. The origin of the receptors is a human donor with COVID-19, enrolled during active disease. The donor label of this sample is uncertain. Each CDR3 is given with its conserved first and last residue. Fields, in order: V gene, J gene, D gene, clone size, CDR3 protein, CDR3 DNA. A D gene is named only where the DNA matches it firmly. The listing skips clone size in some rows; elsewhere it reads once, few, many or a size class.

>TRBV6-4|TRBJ2-1|TRBD2|.
CASSDSGLAGRNEQFF
TGTGCCAGCAGTGACTCCGGGCTAGCGGGTAGGAATGAGCAGTTCTTC
>TRBV28|TRBJ2-7|.|.
CASSLSLDGAGEQYF
TGTGCCAGCAGTTTAAGTCTAGATGGGGCTGGCGAGCAGTACTTC
>TRBV5-8|TRBJ2-2|TRBD2|.
CASRHPGLAGGSANTGELFF
TGTGCCAGCAGACACCCGGGACTAGCGGGAGGTTCAGCGAACACCGGGGAGCTGTTTTTT
>TRBV11-2|TRBJ2-1|.|once
CASSLQVAQSYNEQFF
TGTGCCAGCAGCTTACAAGTAGCGCAATCCTACAATGAGCAGTTCTTC
>TRBV27|TRBJ1-2|TRBD1|.
CASSLQTGNLGYTF
TGTGCCAGCAGTTTACAGACAGGGAATCTTGGCTACACCTTC
>TRBV19|TRBJ2-5|TRBD2|.
CASSRGGAPETQYF
TGTGCCAGTAGTCGGGGAGGGGCCCCAGAGACCCAGTACTTC
>TRBV27|TRBJ2-7|.|.
CASSPSSYEQYF
TGTGCCAGCAGCCCCTCCTCCTACGAGCAGTACTTC
>TRBV28|TRBJ2-2|.|many
CASSLRGYTGELFF
TGTGCCAGCAGTTTAAGGGGTTACACCGGGGAGCTGTTTTTT
>TRBV28|TRBJ1-5|.|.
CASSSPPDNQPQHF
TGTGCCAGCAGTTCCCCCCCAGATAATCAGCCCCAGCATTTT
>TRBV5-1|TRBJ2-1|TRBD2|once
CASSLDGTSGINEQFF
TGCGCCAGCAGCTTGGATGGGACTAGCGGGATCAATGAGCAGTTCTTC
>TRBV5-4|TRBJ2-2|TRBD1|.
CASSLQTGRNTGELFF
TGTGCCAGCAGCCTCCAGACAGGGAGAAACACCGGGGAGCTGTTTTTT
>TRBV5-5|TRBJ1-3|.|.
CASSSGSPGNTIYF
TGTGCCAGCAGCTCCGGGTCTCCTGGAAACACCATATATTTT
>TRBV9|TRBJ2-7|TRBD1|.
CASSAQTGATYEQYF
TGTGCCAGCAGCGCCCAGACAGGGGCAACCTACGAGCAGTACTTC
>TRBV28|TRBJ2-1|.|.
CASSLRYNEQFF
TGTGCCAGCAGTTTACGCTACAATGAGCAGTTCTTC
>TRBV28|TRBJ1-4|.|.
CASSLDGINEKLFF
TGTGCCAGCAGTCTGGACGGGATCAATGAAAAACTGTTTTTT